The next 21 T cell receptor beta chains were all read from a single sample in a study of blood T cell repertoires in COVID-19. The table came from immunoSEQ multiplex PCR; TCRdb's copy has only in-frame clones and leaves some out. The table records around 500,000 clones, 70% to 90% of them present only once. Material: peripheral blood. These receptors all stem from a human donor in a cohort sampled during active COVID-19.

The CDR3 is CASSISGETQYF. For the CDR3, the DNA is TGTGCCAGCAGCATCTCGGGGGAGACCCAGTACTTC. V is TRBV11-3 and J is TRBJ2-5; D possibly corresponds to TRBD2 (5 bases). The V end lost 5 bases, the J end lost 5 bases, and 9 bases lay between the germline ends. This CDR3 has 12 residues. CDR1 is SGHNT and CDR2 is YENEEA in the germline V gene. Together with reference TRBV11-3 and TRBJ2-5, the CDR3 gives the full variable domain: EAGVVQSPRYKIIEKKQPVAFWCNPISGHNTLYWYLQNLGQGPELLIRYENEEAVDDSQLPKDRFSAERLKGVDSTLKIQPAELGDSAVYLCASSISGETQYFGPGTRLLVL.

The rearrangement joins TRBV7-9 to TRBJ2-7; tentatively, D is TRBD2 (5 bases). The length of the CDR3 is 16 residues. Deletions cut 4 bases from V and 3 bases from J, with 19 bases between. Germline lookup yields CDR1 SEHNR and CDR2 FQNEAQ (reference sequence). The CDR3 here is CASSSFGVSQYYEQYF. CDR3 bases: TGTGCCAGCAGCTCTTTCGGGGTTTCTCAATACTACGAGCAGTACTTC.

V is TRBV28 and J is TRBJ1-1; D gene unclear. There are 15 residues in the CDR3. CDR1 is MDHEN and CDR2 is SYDVKM in the germline V gene. V lost 5 bases to trimming and J lost 0 bases, with 13 bases between them. CDR3: CASSPPRHLNTEAFF. CDR3 nucleotides: TGTGCCAGCAGTCCCCCTCGACACCTGAACACTGAAGCTTTCTTT. Full variable domain (remainder filled in from reference TRBV28 and TRBJ1-1): DVKVTQSSRYLVKRTGEKVFLECVQDMDHENMFWYRQDPGLGLRLIYFSYDVKMKEKGDIPEGYSVSREKKERFSLILESASTNQTSMYLCASSPPRHLNTEAFFGQGTRLTVV.

This chain joins TRBV2 and TRBJ1-4; D remains ambiguous. The germline CDR1 and CDR2 sequences are SNHLY and FYNNEI. The CDR3 sequence is 14 residues long. Trimming took off 7 bases at V and 0 bases at J, with 9 bases between the two ends. The CDR3 DNA reads as TGTGCCAGCAAAGAGGTTTCAACTAATGAAAAACTGTTTTTT. This codes for CASKEVSTNEKLFF.

The chain uses TRBV28 and TRBJ1-5, with D perhaps matching TRBD1 (6 bases). Per the germline V gene, CDR1 is MDHEN and CDR2 is SYDVKM. Trimming took off 8 bases at V and 4 bases at J, with 9 bases between the two ends. The CDR3 loop spans 12 amino acids. This chain's CDR3 is CASQGRNQPQHF. CDR3 coding DNA: TGTGCCAGCCAGGGGAGAAATCAGCCCCAGCATTTT.

The genes are TRBV5-4 and TRBJ2-7; 9 bases match TRBD1. Germline loops: CDR1 SGHNT, CDR2 YYREEE (reference sequence). The CDR3 is 15 residues long. V trimming: 1 base; J trimming: 6 bases; junction bases outside the gene matches: 8. The CDR3 nucleotides read TGTGCCAGCAGCTTGCCAGGACAGGGGAATAGCGAGCAGTACTTC. Encoded protein: CASSLPGQGNSEQYF. Full variable domain (rest looked up from reference TRBV5-4 and TRBJ2-7): ETGVTQSPTHLIKTRGQQVTLRCSSQSGHNTVSWYQQALGQGPQFIFQYYREEENGRGNFPPRFSGLQFPNYSSELNVNALELDDSALYLCASSLPGQGNSEQYFGPGTRLTVT.

CDR3 bases: TGTGCCAGTAGTCTCCGGACAGGTTCTGGAAACACCATATATTTT. Its protein product is CASSLRTGSGNTIYF. This chain joins TRBV19 and TRBJ1-3; 7 bases match TRBD1. V dropped 5 bases and J dropped 1; count of bases not matched to a gene: 5. Germline CDR1 reads LNHDA; CDR2 reads SQIVND (reference sequence). The CDR3 length is 15 residues. The entire variable domain, with the rest obtained from reference TRBV19 and TRBJ1-3, is as follows: DGGITQSPKYLFRKEGQNVTLSCEQNLNHDAMYWYRQDPGQGLRLIYYSQIVNDFQKGDIAEGYSVSREKKESFPLTVTSAQKNPTAFYLCASSLRTGSGNTIYFGEGSWLTVV.

The chain employs TRBV6-6 and TRBJ2-7; D might be TRBD2 (5 bases). V was pared by 2 bases and J by 2 bases, with 13 bases between. This CDR3 spans 15 amino acids. CDR1 is MNHNY and CDR2 is SVGAGI in the germline V gene (reference sequence). In DNA, the CDR3 is TGTGCCAGCAGTTACCTAGCCGGGGATACCTACGAGCAGTACTTC. This codes for CASSYLAGDTYEQYF.

The chain carries TRBV24-1 and TRBJ1-2, with a possible D match to TRBD1 (5 bases). The V end lost 3 bases, the J end lost 2 bases, and 12 bases lay between the germline ends. The CDR3 is 15 residues long. Germline-derived CDR1 and CDR2 are KGHDR and SFDVKD. The CDR3 DNA reads as TGTGCCACCAGTGATCCGGGGGGGATAAACTATGGCTACACCTTC. Its translation: CATSDPGGINYGYTF.

CDR3 in DNA: TGTGCCACCAGTGATTTCCGCAGGTCCTTGAGCAATCAGCCCCAGCATTTT. Its protein is CATSDFRRSLSNQPQHF. This sequence joins TRBV24-1 and TRBJ1-5; D is unclear. Trimming shortened V by 1 base and J by 1 base, and 13 bases separated the two germline ends. Per germline, CDR1 KGHDR and CDR2 SFDVKD. The length of the CDR3 is 17 residues.

This chain joins TRBV19 and TRBJ1-3, with unresolved D. This CDR3 has 13 residues. Germline V gene lookup returns CDR1 LNHDA and CDR2 SQIVND (reference sequence). The V and J ends lost 10 bases and 0 bases respectively, with 10 bases between them. The CDR3: CATAGTSGNTIYF. CDR3 nucleotide sequence: TGTGCCACCGCAGGAACCTCTGGAAACACCATATATTTT.

This chain joins TRBV19 and TRBJ2-2, with a possible D match to TRBD2 (6 bases). The CDR3 sequence is 15 residues long. V was trimmed by 11 bases and J by 8 bases, leaving 24 bases between them. CDR1 is LNHDA and CDR2 is SQIVND in the germline V gene (reference sequence). CDR3 DNA sequence: TGTGCCTCTCGTGCGGGACCCATTGTGGGGGGGGAGCTGTTTTTT. Translating it yields CASRAGPIVGGELFF.

This clone has a single count. This rearrangement joins TRBV11-3 to TRBJ2-3; 11 bases agree with TRBD2. Germline lookup yields CDR1 SGHNT and CDR2 YENEEA. This CDR3 contains 15 residues. V trimming: 4 bases; J trimming: 5 bases; junction bases outside the gene matches: 5. The CDR3 is CASSWLAGGGDTQYF. In DNA form, the CDR3 reads TGTGCCAGCAGCTGGCTAGCGGGAGGTGGAGATACGCAGTATTTT.

The chain joins TRBV30 to TRBJ2-3; 8 positions agree with TRBD1. Germline CDR1 GTSNPN, CDR2 SVGIG (reference sequence). The CDR3 length is 17 residues. The trim removed 0 bases at V and 0 bases at J, leaving 8 bases unmatched. Here the CDR3 reads CAWSVRTGTFSTDTQYF. Written as DNA, the CDR3 is TGTGCCTGGAGTGTAAGGACAGGGACCTTTAGCACAGATACGCAGTATTTT. Supplemented by reference TRBV30 and TRBJ2-3, the full variable domain reads SQTIHQWPATLVQPVGSPLSLECTVEGTSNPNLYWYRQAAGRGLQLLFYSVGIGQISSEVPQNLSASRPQDRQFILSSKKLLLSDSGFYLCAWSVRTGTFSTDTQYFGPGTRLTVL.

The CDR3 loop reads CAWSVTSYEQYF. CDR3 in DNA: TGTGCCTGGAGTGTAACGAGCTACGAGCAGTACTTC. The V and J genes are TRBV30 and TRBJ2-7; unclear D gene. The CDR3 length is 12 residues. CDR1 and CDR2 (germline): GTSNPN, SVGIG (reference sequence). Trimming pared 0 bases from V and 3 bases from J, leaving 6 bases between.

As for this clone: This sample also contains other DNA sequences that code for the same CDR3. The chain uses TRBV5-1 and TRBJ2-7, with 11 positions matching TRBD1. The length of the CDR3 is 14 residues. Germline V gene data show CDR1 as SGHRS and CDR2 as YFSETQ. V shed 4 bases, J shed 2 bases, and the junction held 2 bases outside the gene matches. The DNA of the CDR3 is TGCGCCAGCAGCGCGGGACAGGGGGCCTACGAGCAGTACTTC. Amino acid sequence: CASSAGQGAYEQYF.

This clone was seen once. V usage is TRBV12-5 and J usage is TRBJ1-1, with 9 bases identical to TRBD1. This CDR3 has 14 amino acids. CDR1 LGHNT and CDR2 FRNRAP come from the germline V gene. V shed 1 base and J 5 bases; nucleotides not matched to a gene: 2. The CDR3 coding sequence is TGTGCTAGTGGTTTGGGACAGGGGGTGACTGAAGCTTTCTTT. It specifies CASGLGQGVTEAFF.

The rearrangement links TRBV4-2 to TRBJ1-2, with 7 bases that match TRBD1. The V gene end was trimmed by 0 bases and the J gene end by 0 bases; junction bases not matched to a gene: 1. Germline CDR1 reads LGHNA; CDR2 reads YNFKEQ. This CDR3 is built from 15 residues. The CDR3 DNA sequence: TGTGCCAGCAGCCAAGAAACAGGGGCTAACTATGGCTACACCTTC. Residues: CASSQETGANYGYTF.

This clone was recorded only once. The chain links TRBV19 to TRBJ2-1; 8 bases align to TRBD1. The CDR3 totals 16 residues. Germline loops: CDR1 LNHDA, CDR2 SQIVND (reference sequence). With 5 bases clipped from V and 2 bases from J, the junction kept 8 bases outside the gene matches. DNA for the CDR3: TGTGCCAGTAGTGCGAACCGACAGGGGCCCTACAATGAGCAGTTCTTC. Protein product: CASSANRQGPYNEQFF.

The rearrangement links TRBV10-3 to TRBJ2-7, with D perhaps TRBD2 (5 bases). The CDR3 is 13 residues long. CDR1 ENHRY and CDR2 SYGVKD come from the germline V gene. V shed 7 bases and J shed 3 bases, with 13 bases lying between them. CDR3 sequence reads: CAITEGPLYEQYF. The CDR3 nucleotides read TGTGCCATCACCGAGGGCCCCCTCTACGAGCAGTACTTC.

This sequence joins TRBV27 and TRBJ2-1, with 8 bases that match TRBD2. Trimming took 6 bases from V and 10 from J; bases not matched to a gene: 14. This CDR3 contains 15 residues. Germline V gene sequence: CDR1 MNHEY, CDR2 SMNVEV (reference sequence). CDR3 coding DNA: TGTGCCAGCAGCCTAGTGGGACTAGAGTTTCGGGAGCAGTTCTTC. Protein sequence: CASSLVGLEFREQFF.